This T cell receptor beta chain emerged from a study of T cell changes during pregnancy in multiple sclerosis. Clones were sequenced by immunoSEQ multiplex PCR, and TCRdb holds only the in-frame ones, with some missing. Of more than 70,000 clones listed, about nine tenths were seen once; the top ten hold approximately 1.7%. This CDR3 region has 15 residues. Germline CDR1 is MGHDK and CDR2 is SYGVNS. The germline V and J ends were trimmed by 4 bases and 0 bases, with 10 bases remaining between them. The sequencing used peripheral blood, collected after pregnancy. The clonotype comes from a female donor in good health, enrolled as a control in a pregnancy study. The J gene is TRBJ2-1, the V gene TRBV25-1; D is undetermined. This CDR3 reads CASSAGLISYNEQFF. CDR3 in DNA: TGTGCCAGCAGTGCGGGTCTTATCTCCTACAATGAGCAGTTCTTC.